A single sample is the source of the 27 T cell receptor beta chains below, sequenced in a study of cytomegalovirus exposure and HLA in healthy donors. Sequencing used immunoSEQ multiplex PCR; TCRdb keeps in-frame clones, though not all of them. The sample yields under 200,000 clones, about four fifths seen once. Input material: PBMCs. The receptors stem from a man between 18 and 35 years old in good health and CMV-seropositive.

The chain links TRBV30 to TRBJ2-7, with TRBD1 matching over 9 bases. Germline V gene sequence: CDR1 GTSNPN, CDR2 SVGIG (reference sequence). The V segment lost 5 bases and the J segment 0 bases; nucleotides outside the gene matches: 5. This CDR3 spans 14 amino acids. The chain's CDR3 is CAWEGTGYSYEQYF. CDR3 DNA: TGTGCCTGGGAGGGGACAGGGTACTCCTACGAGCAGTACTTC.

The CDR3 is CSVDPGGANTGELFF. CDR3 in DNA: TGCAGCGTTGACCCGGGGGGCGCGAACACCGGGGAGCTGTTTTTT. The V call is TRBV29-1, the J call TRBJ2-2, with D possibly TRBD2 on 7 matching bases. Trimming took off 3 bases at V and 0 bases at J, with 11 bases between the two ends. The CDR3 runs 15 residues. Germline V gene lookup returns CDR1 SQVTM and CDR2 ANQGSEA.

The V and J genes are TRBV9 and TRBJ2-1, with 7 bases identical to TRBD2. This CDR3 spans 16 amino acids. J gave up 3 bases and V 4 bases, and 10 bases lay outside the gene matches. Germline V gene lookup returns CDR1 SGDLS and CDR2 YYNGEE. As DNA, the CDR3 is TGTGCCAGCAGCCTCCGAGGTACGGGAGGCTACAATGAGCAGTTCTTC. Its translation: CASSLRGTGGYNEQFF.

This chain links TRBV30 with TRBJ2-4, with 7 positions matching TRBD1. The ends lost 1 base at V and 1 base at J; junction bases unmatched: 10. Germline V CDR1 and CDR2: GTSNPN, SVGIG (reference sequence). The CDR3 contains 17 residues. DNA for the CDR3: TGTGCCTGGAGTGGGATCTACAGGGGATCGGCCAAAAACATTCAGTACTTC. Amino acids: CAWSGIYRGSAKNIQYF.

V is TRBV2 and J is TRBJ2-7; 11 nucleotides match TRBD2. The V gene end was trimmed by 6 bases and the J gene end by 2 bases; junction bases not matched to a gene: 3. Germline V lookup: CDR1 SNHLY, CDR2 FYNNEI. CDR3 length: 14 amino acids. CDR3 in amino acids: CASRTSGGTYEQYF. The DNA of the CDR3 is TGTGCCAGCAGAACTAGCGGGGGCACCTACGAGCAGTACTTC.

This CDR3 reads CASSPQGVSFYGYTF. CDR3 nucleotides: TGCGCCAGCAGCCCCCAGGGTGTCAGCTTTTATGGCTACACCTTC. V usage is TRBV4-1 and J usage is TRBJ1-2; D might be TRBD1 (5 bases). The V end was cut by 4 bases, the J end by 5 bases, with 17 bases between. The CDR3 sequence is 15 residues long. Germline values: CDR1 MGHRA, CDR2 YSYEKL.

DNA for the CDR3: TGTGCCAGCAGTGGAGGAACGGGAGAGGGCGAGCAGTACTTC. Its translation is CASSGGTGEGEQYF. J is TRBJ2-7 and V is TRBV25-1; D may be TRBD2 (6 bases). The CDR3 consists of 14 residues. Germline CDR1 is MGHDK and CDR2 is SYGVNS. V lost 4 bases to trimming and J lost 6 bases, with 16 bases between them.

Only one count was recorded for this clone. The rearrangement uses TRBV28 and TRBJ2-5; 10 nucleotides line up with TRBD2. The V and J ends lost 6 bases and 5 bases, in that order; junction bases with no gene match: 6. The CDR3 runs to 14 residues. Germline-derived CDR1 and CDR2 are MDHEN and SYDVKM. CDR3 in DNA: TGTGCCAGCAGCTCTAGCGGGAGTTATGAGACCCAGTACTTC. This sequence encodes CASSSSGSYETQYF.

This clone showed up just once. This chain links TRBV5-1 with TRBJ2-1, with 7 bases aligning to TRBD2. After removal of 4 bases from V and 6 bases from J, the junction contained 10 bases not matched to a gene. This CDR3 spans 15 amino acids. CDR1 SGHRS and CDR2 YFSETQ come from the germline V gene. The CDR3 DNA is TGCGCCAGCAGCGCCGCCGGGACTACCGTCAATGAGCAGTTCTTC. It yields the protein CASSAAGTTVNEQFF.

V usage is TRBV18 and J usage is TRBJ2-7, with D unresolved. CDR1 and CDR2 from the germline V gene are KGHSH and LQKENI. This CDR3 is 11 amino acids long. Trimming removed 2 bases at V and 5 bases at J, with 4 bases between. In nucleotides, the CDR3 is TGTGCCAGCTCACCAAGAGACGAGCAGTACTTC. This encodes CASSPRDEQYF. Based on the CDR3 plus reference TRBV18 and TRBJ2-7, the full variable domain is NAGVMQNPRHLVRRRGQEARLRCSPMKGHSHVYWYRQLPEEGLKFMVYLQKENIIDESGMPKERFSAEFPKEGPSILRIQQVVRGDSAAYFCASSPRDEQYFGPGTRLTVT.

The chain employs TRBV28 and TRBJ1-5; 10 nucleotides agree with TRBD1. Trimming at V came to 3 bases and at J to 1 base, leaving 6 bases not matched to a gene. CDR1 is MDHEN and CDR2 is SYDVKM in the germline V gene. The CDR3 is 17 amino acids. Here the CDR3 DNA reads TGTGCCAGCAGTTTGACAGGGGGCTCGGGGAGCAATCAGCCCCAGCATTTT. Amino acid sequence: CASSLTGGSGSNQPQHF.

V usage is TRBV11-2 and J usage is TRBJ2-3, with 9 bases matching TRBD2. V dropped 6 bases and J dropped 8; count of bases not matched to a gene: 18. This CDR3 has 17 amino acids. The germline V gene encodes CDR1 SGHAT and CDR2 FQNNGV. The CDR3 DNA sequence: TGTGCCAGCAGGGGTCAAGGACTAGCGACTAGACCGGGTACGCAGTATTTT. Its translation is CASRGQGLATRPGTQYF.

The gene calls are TRBV28 and TRBJ2-5, with TRBD1 identical over 8 bases. Trimming cost V 5 bases and J 4 bases; bases outside gene matches: 15. The germline gives CDR1 MDHEN, CDR2 SYDVKM. CDR3 length: 17 residues. The CDR3 region is CASSQILLTGGGETQYF. In DNA, the CDR3 is TGTGCCAGCAGTCAGATATTGCTTACAGGGGGTGGAGAGACCCAGTACTTC.

This clone was picked up one time. V gene TRBV9 combines with J gene TRBJ2-2; no clear D. The CDR3 has 15 amino acids. Trimming removed 0 bases from V and 1 base from J, with 7 bases in between. Per the germline V gene, CDR1 is SGDLS and CDR2 is YYNGEE. CDR3 loop: CASSVGSGNTGELFF. CDR3 sequence (DNA): TGTGCCAGCAGCGTAGGTTCCGGGAACACCGGGGAGCTGTTTTTT.

The chain couples TRBV2 to TRBJ2-7; the match to TRBD1 covers 7 bases. V lost 8 bases and J lost 2; bases outside the gene matches: 6. This CDR3 is built from 13 residues. Germline V lookup: CDR1 SNHLY, CDR2 FYNNEI. CDR3 protein: CASQRDRAYEQYF. Here the CDR3 DNA reads TGTGCCAGCCAACGGGACAGAGCCTACGAGCAGTACTTC.

There are a few counts of this clone. The chain joins TRBV6-5 to TRBJ2-2; 12 bases are shared with TRBD2. CDR1 is MNHEY and CDR2 is SVGAGI in the germline V gene. The CDR3 loop spans 15 amino acids. V lost 6 bases, J lost 3 bases, and 2 bases stayed unmatched. The DNA of the CDR3 is TGTGCCAGCAGACGACTAGCGGGAGACACCGGGGAGCTGTTTTTT. This codes for CASRRLAGDTGELFF.

The V call is TRBV27, the J call TRBJ2-3; 7 nucleotides agree with TRBD2. CDR3 length equals 16 residues. The V gene end was trimmed by 4 bases and the J gene end by 8 bases; junction bases not matched to a gene: 15. Germline lookup yields CDR1 MNHEY and CDR2 SMNVEV (reference sequence). CDR3 in amino acids: CASSSGLGGSPFTQYF. CDR3 in DNA: TGTGCCAGCAGTTCCGGTTTGGGCGGGAGCCCCTTTACGCAGTATTTT.

The rearrangement links TRBV5-1 to TRBJ2-6; 9 bases match TRBD1. The CDR3 sequence is 16 residues long. CDR1 is SGHRS, CDR2 YFSETQ, per germline. V lost 0 bases, J lost 4 bases, and 2 bases stayed unmatched. CDR3 protein: CASSLGQGGGANVLTF. The CDR3 bases are TGCGCCAGCAGCTTGGGACAGGGGGGAGGGGCCAACGTCCTGACTTTC.

This chain links TRBV5-4 with TRBJ2-7; D ambiguous. The CDR3 sequence is 16 residues long. The germline gives CDR1 SGHNT, CDR2 YYREEE (reference sequence). V was pared by 4 bases and J by 0 bases, with 17 bases between. The chain's CDR3 is CASSPWRSGASYEQYF. DNA of the CDR3: TGTGCCAGCAGCCCCTGGCGATCAGGCGCCTCCTACGAGCAGTACTTC.

The gene calls are TRBV15 and TRBJ2-7, with TRBD2 identical over 8 bases. CDR1 and CDR2 from the germline V gene are LNHNV and YYDKDF (reference sequence). This CDR3 has 14 residues. V gave up 2 bases and J gave up 3 bases; unmatched junction bases: 3. In DNA form, the CDR3 reads TGTGCCACCAGCAGAAGCGGGAGTCTCTACGAGCAGTACTTC. Its translation is CATSRSGSLYEQYF.

This rearrangement joins TRBV27 to TRBJ2-4; 8 bases align to TRBD1. The CDR3 sequence is 12 residues long. V dropped 10 bases and J dropped 9; count of bases not matched to a gene: 8. Germline values: CDR1 MNHEY, CDR2 SMNVEV (reference sequence). The CDR3 sequence is CATRTGQSIQYF. In DNA form, the CDR3 reads TGTGCCACCCGGACAGGGCAAAGCATTCAGTACTTC.

This clone was seen a handful of times. V and J are TRBV6-6 and TRBJ1-2; D may be TRBD1 (5 bases). The germline V gene encodes CDR1 MNHNY and CDR2 SVGAGI (reference sequence). Trimming took 2 bases from V and 0 from J, leaving 7 bases between them. The CDR3 is 14 residues long. The CDR3, as DNA: TGTGCCAGCAGTTACATGACAGCTAACTATGGCTACACCTTC. Its translation is CASSYMTANYGYTF.

This clone was counted between two and nine times. V and J are TRBV18 and TRBJ1-1, with a weak D call TRBD1 (6 bases). The V gene's germline CDR1 is KGHSH and CDR2 LQKENI. The CDR3 length is 14 residues. Trimming removed 5 bases at V and 0 bases at J, with 10 bases between. The CDR3 is CASSEQGLNTEAFF. In nucleotides, the CDR3 is TGTGCCAGCTCAGAACAGGGTTTGAACACTGAAGCTTTCTTT.

V is TRBV5-4 and J is TRBJ2-1, with 9 bases lining up with TRBD2. CDR3 length equals 14 residues. Germline trimming cut 0 bases from V and 10 bases from J; bases unmatched to any gene: 5. In germline, CDR1 is SGHNT, CDR2 YYREEE (reference sequence). The CDR3 sequence is CASSLALSGGEQFF. CDR3 DNA sequence: TGTGCCAGCAGCTTGGCCCTTAGCGGGGGCGAGCAGTTCTTC.

The chain has TRBV28 and TRBJ2-5; 9 bases line up with TRBD1. Trimming cost V 6 bases and J 5 bases; bases outside gene matches: 13. Germline CDR1 reads MDHEN; CDR2 reads SYDVKM. This CDR3 is 16 amino acids long. DNA for the CDR3: TGTGCCAGCAGCCCTACCGGACAGGGGAGTTTGGAGACCCAGTACTTC. Translated: CASSPTGQGSLETQYF. The full variable domain, completed using reference TRBV28 and TRBJ2-5, is DVKVTQSSRYLVKRTGEKVFLECVQDMDHENMFWYRQDPGLGLRLIYFSYDVKMKEKGDIPEGYSVSREKKERFSLILESASTNQTSMYLCASSPTGQGSLETQYFGPGTRLLVL.

In this sample, this clone turned up a few times. The V gene is TRBV25-1, the J gene TRBJ1-3, with 11 bases aligning to TRBD1. There are 16 residues in the CDR3. V lost 3 bases and J lost 2; bases outside the gene matches: 3. The germline V gene has CDR1 MGHDK and CDR2 SYGVNS. The CDR3 loop is CASSDRGQGAGNTIYF. CDR3 sequence (DNA): TGTGCCAGCAGTGACCGGGGACAGGGGGCTGGAAACACCATATATTTT.

This clone was observed a handful of times. V is TRBV5-1 and J is TRBJ2-7; 7 bases line up with TRBD2. The CDR3 extends over 15 amino acids. Germline V gene data show CDR1 as SGHRS and CDR2 as YFSETQ. Trimming took 2 bases from V and 4 from J; bases not matched to a gene: 9. The CDR3: CASSFAGAPPYEQYF. The CDR3 region has the DNA TGCGCCAGCAGCTTCGCGGGAGCCCCCCCTTACGAGCAGTACTTC. The whole variable domain, remainder taken from reference TRBV5-1 and TRBJ2-7, is KAGVTQTPRYLIKTRGQQVTLSCSPISGHRSVSWYQQTPGQGLQFLFEYFSETQRNKGNFPGRFSGRQFSNSRSEMNVSTLELGDSALYLCASSFAGAPPYEQYFGPGTRLTVT.